These 15 T cell receptor beta chains share one sample of origin, sequenced in a study of OX40 agonist ivuxolimab in advanced cancers. Clones were sequenced by immunoSEQ multiplex PCR, and TCRdb holds only the in-frame ones, with some missing. The sample lists approximately 70,000 clones, roughly 87% occurring once. The sequencing here drew on CD4+ or CD8+ T cells sorted from blood, taken in a trial of the OX40 agonist ivuxolimab. These receptors all come from an adult with an advanced solid tumor such as melanoma, head and neck, liver or kidney cancer.

This chain uses TRBV15 with TRBJ2-1, with 8 nucleotides matching TRBD2. V shed 5 bases, J shed 6 bases, and the junction held 12 bases outside the gene matches. Looked up from germline, CDR1 is LNHNV and CDR2 is YYDKDF (reference sequence). This CDR3 contains 16 residues. The CDR3 sequence: CATSPDRSGRGNEQFF. In DNA form, the CDR3 reads TGTGCCACCAGCCCGGATCGGAGCGGGAGAGGCAATGAGCAGTTCTTC.

This chain uses TRBV4-3 with TRBJ2-1; TRBD2 agrees at 8 bases. V lost 0 bases and J lost 3; bases outside the gene matches: 4. The CDR3 has 16 residues. Germline-derived CDR1 and CDR2 are LGHNA and YSLEER. The CDR3: CASSQDRLAGYNEQFF. CDR3 nucleotides: TGCGCCAGCAGCCAAGATCGGCTAGCGGGCTACAATGAGCAGTTCTTC.

The chain combines TRBV2 with TRBJ1-5, with 7 bases aligning to TRBD1. This CDR3 has 14 residues. V was clipped by 6 bases and J by 7 bases; unmatched bases: 9. The germline CDR1 and CDR2 sequences are SNHLY and FYNNEI. CDR3 DNA: TGTGCCAGCAGCGACAGGGCTTCAGAACAGCCCCAGCATTTT. It is translated as CASSDRASEQPQHF.

The V call is TRBV2, the J call TRBJ1-5; no clear D gene. This CDR3 spans 15 amino acids. The germline gives CDR1 SNHLY, CDR2 FYNNEI. V gave up 4 bases and J gave up 0 bases, with 10 bases separating them. CDR3 sequence (DNA): TGTGCCAGCAGTGGGCAGACACATAGCAATCAGCCCCAGCATTTT. It codes for CASSGQTHSNQPQHF.

The chain combines TRBV19 with TRBJ1-1, with D uncertain. Trimming took off 8 bases at V and 10 bases at J, with 11 bases between the two ends. There are 10 residues in the CDR3. Germline loops: CDR1 LNHDA, CDR2 SQIVND (reference sequence). This CDR3 reads CASGGRGAFF. CDR3 bases: TGTGCCAGTGGAGGACGAGGAGCTTTCTTT. Based on the CDR3 plus reference TRBV19 and TRBJ1-1, the full variable domain is DGGITQSPKYLFRKEGQNVTLSCEQNLNHDAMYWYRQDPGQGLRLIYYSQIVNDFQKGDIAEGYSVSREKKESFPLTVTSAQKNPTAFYLCASGGRGAFFGQGTRLTVV.

This rearrangement joins TRBV7-9 to TRBJ2-2, with a possible D match to TRBD2 (5 bases). V was pared by 5 bases and J by 2 bases, with 15 bases between. This CDR3 has 16 residues. Per germline, CDR1 SEHNR and CDR2 FQNEAQ (reference sequence). As DNA, the CDR3 is TGTGCCAGCAGCCCCCCTGTCGGGGTTAACACCGGGGAGCTGTTTTTT. Its translation is CASSPPVGVNTGELFF. Filled out from reference TRBV7-9 and TRBJ2-2, the complete variable domain reads DTGVSQNPRHKITKRGQNVTFRCDPISEHNRLYWYRQTLGQGPEFLTYFQNEAQLEKSRLLSDRFSAERPKGSFSTLEIQRTEQGDSAMYLCASSPPVGVNTGELFFGEGSRLTVL.

The V gene is TRBV7-8, the J gene TRBJ2-6, with D unresolved. CDR1 is SGHVS, CDR2 FQNEAQ, per germline. This CDR3 spans 13 amino acids. The ends were cut back, 7 bases at V and 7 bases at J, with 11 bases in the middle. Here the CDR3 DNA reads TGTGCCAGCAAGGTTCAATCTGCCAACGTCCTGACTTTC. The encoded protein is CASKVQSANVLTF.

The chain is built from TRBV28 and TRBJ2-6; 7 bases match TRBD1. There are 16 residues in the CDR3. From germline, CDR1 is MDHEN and CDR2 SYDVKM. V lost 5 bases to trimming and J lost 4 bases; unmatched junction nucleotides: 8. The CDR3 nucleotides read TGTGCCAGCAGTCCACCCACAGGGGTAGGGGCCAACGTCCTGACTTTC. Amino acid sequence: CASSPPTGVGANVLTF.

This chain joins TRBV5-1 and TRBJ1-1; D unresolved. The germline gives CDR1 SGHRS, CDR2 YFSETQ. CDR3 length equals 15 residues. Between the trimmed V and J ends, which lost 0 bases and 0 bases, there was a span of 9 bases. The CDR3 loop is CASSLGVGMNTEAFF. CDR3 DNA: TGCGCCAGCAGCTTGGGGGTGGGGATGAACACTGAAGCTTTCTTT.

V and J are TRBV27 and TRBJ2-1; no definite D call. Trimming took off 5 bases at V and 0 bases at J, with 14 bases between the two ends. The CDR3 consists of 16 residues. From germline, CDR1 is MNHEY and CDR2 SMNVEV (reference sequence). The CDR3, as DNA: TGTGCCAGCAGTCCAGAGGCGTCGAGCTCCTACAATGAGCAGTTCTTC. Amino acid sequence: CASSPEASSSYNEQFF.

The chain joins TRBV27 to TRBJ2-3, with no clear D. The CDR3 is 16 amino acids. V was clipped by 7 bases and J by 1 base, with 18 bases between them. Germline-derived CDR1 and CDR2 are MNHEY and SMNVEV (reference sequence). The CDR3 spells CASIPKALVGTDTQYF. Here the CDR3 DNA reads TGTGCCAGCATCCCCAAGGCTCTAGTCGGCACAGATACGCAGTATTTT.

The J gene is TRBJ2-1, the V gene TRBV5-1; TRBD1 aligns across 7 bases. This CDR3 has 13 residues. CDR1 SGHRS and CDR2 YFSETQ come from the germline V gene. Trimming took 4 bases from V and 7 from J; bases not matched to a gene: 5. CDR3 protein: CASSRNRGNEQFF. The CDR3, as DNA: TGCGCCAGCAGCCGTAACAGGGGTAATGAGCAGTTCTTC.

The chain carries TRBV4-1 and TRBJ2-2; no clear D gene. In germline, CDR1 is MGHRA, CDR2 YSYEKL. This CDR3 region has 12 residues. Trimming cost V 0 bases and J 6 bases, with 2 bases left between them. The CDR3 loop is CASSQESGELFF. Here the CDR3 DNA reads TGCGCCAGCAGCCAAGAGTCCGGGGAGCTGTTTTTT.

The chain carries TRBV27 and TRBJ1-6; tentatively, D is TRBD1 (5 bases). V lost 5 bases and J lost 11, with 19 bases in between. This CDR3 is 15 amino acids long. CDR1 is MNHEY, CDR2 SMNVEV, per germline (reference sequence). This CDR3 reads CASSTTGGLLTPLHF. CDR3 nucleotides: TGTGCCAGCAGTACTACAGGAGGACTTTTGACACCCCTCCACTTT.

The chain recombines TRBV5-1 with TRBJ2-7, with 7 bases aligning to TRBD1. V gave up 5 bases and J gave up 2 bases; unmatched junction bases: 7. Per germline, CDR1 SGHRS and CDR2 YFSETQ. The CDR3 consists of 14 residues. CDR3 in DNA: TGCGCCAGCAGAAGGGACAGATCCACCTACGAGCAGTACTTC. Its translation is CASRRDRSTYEQYF.